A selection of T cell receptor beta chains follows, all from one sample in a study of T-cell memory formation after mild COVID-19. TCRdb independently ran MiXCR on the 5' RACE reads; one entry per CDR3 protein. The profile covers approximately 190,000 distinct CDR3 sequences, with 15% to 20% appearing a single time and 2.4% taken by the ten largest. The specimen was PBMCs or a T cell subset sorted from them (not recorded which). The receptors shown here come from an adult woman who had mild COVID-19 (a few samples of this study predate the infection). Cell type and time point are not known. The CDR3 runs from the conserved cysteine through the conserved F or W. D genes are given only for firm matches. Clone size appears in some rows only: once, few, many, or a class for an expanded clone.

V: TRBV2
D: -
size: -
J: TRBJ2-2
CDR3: CASKLSGTNTGELFF
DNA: TGTGCCAGCAAACTTTCAGGGACGAACACCGGGGAGCTGTTTTTT

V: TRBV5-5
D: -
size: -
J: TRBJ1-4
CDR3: CASSSHPSATNEKLFF
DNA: TGTGCCAGCAGCTCCCACCCTTCAGCAACTAATGAAAAACTGTTTTTT

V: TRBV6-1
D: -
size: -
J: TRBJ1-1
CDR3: CASSEGRVNTEAFF
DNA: TGTGCCAGCAGTGAAGGCAGGGTGAACACTGAAGCTTTCTTT

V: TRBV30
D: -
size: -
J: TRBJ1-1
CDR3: CARYGLRNTEAFF
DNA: TGTGCCCGATACGGACTGAGAAACACTGAAGCTTTCTTT

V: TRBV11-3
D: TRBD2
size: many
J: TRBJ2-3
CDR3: CASSASTSGRPPGTDTQYF
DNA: TGTGCCAGCAGCGCCTCAACTAGCGGGAGGCCCCCGGGCACAGATACGCAGTATTTT

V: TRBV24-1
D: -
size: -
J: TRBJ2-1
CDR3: CATSDFVGGGLGEQFF
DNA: TGTGCCACCAGTGATTTTGTGGGGGGCGGACTCGGCGAGCAGTTCTTC

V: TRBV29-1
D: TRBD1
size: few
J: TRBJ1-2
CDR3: CSVTIRARTGEYYGYTF
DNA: TGCAGCGTTACGATTCGGGCCCGGACAGGGGAGTACTATGGCTACACCTTC

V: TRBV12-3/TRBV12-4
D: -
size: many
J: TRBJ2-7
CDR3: CASSLGGGFKDEQYF
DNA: TGTGCCAGCAGTTTGGGGGGTGGCTTTAAGGACGAGCAGTACTTC

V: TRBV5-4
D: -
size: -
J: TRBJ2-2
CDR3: CASSHSSVRTGELFF
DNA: TGTGCCAGCAGCCACTCTAGTGTACGCACCGGGGAGCTGTTTTTT

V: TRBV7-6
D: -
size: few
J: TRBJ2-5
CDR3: CASKYQETQYF
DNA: TGTGCCAGCAAATACCAGGAGACCCAGTACTTC

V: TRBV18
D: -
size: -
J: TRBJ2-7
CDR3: CASSPLGTELTYEQYF
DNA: TGTGCCAGCTCACCACTGGGCACGGAGTTAACCTACGAGCAGTACTTC

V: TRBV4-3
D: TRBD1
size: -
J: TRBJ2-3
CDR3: CASSQFAGTGGTDTQYF
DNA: TGCGCCAGCAGCCAATTTGCCGGGACAGGGGGCACAGATACGCAGTATTTT

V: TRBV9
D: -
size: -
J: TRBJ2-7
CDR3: CASSVGFGGGEQYF
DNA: TGTGCCAGCAGCGTTGGGTTTGGAGGGGGCGAGCAGTACTTC

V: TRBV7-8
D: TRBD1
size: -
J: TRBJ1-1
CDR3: CASSSQGQGNTEAFF
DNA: TGTGCCAGCAGTTCCCAAGGACAGGGGAACACTGAAGCTTTCTTT

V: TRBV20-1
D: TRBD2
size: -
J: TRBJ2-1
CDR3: CSAEGLAGYNEQFF
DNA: TGCAGTGCTGAAGGACTAGCGGGGTACAATGAGCAGTTCTTC

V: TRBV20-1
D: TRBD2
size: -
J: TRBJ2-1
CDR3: CSASGGLVLSEQFF
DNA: TGCAGTGCTAGTGGCGGACTAGTACTTTCTGAGCAGTTCTTC

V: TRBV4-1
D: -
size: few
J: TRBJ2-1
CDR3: CASSQDGNPRDEQFF
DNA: TGCGCCAGCAGCCAAGATGGGAACCCTAGGGATGAGCAGTTCTTC

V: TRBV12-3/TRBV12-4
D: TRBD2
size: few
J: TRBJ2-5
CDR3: CASSRIRASGIQETQYF
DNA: TGTGCCAGCAGTCGAATACGGGCTAGCGGGATCCAAGAGACCCAGTACTTC

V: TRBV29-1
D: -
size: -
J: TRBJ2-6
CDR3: CSVELAAPSGANVLTF
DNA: TGCAGCGTTGAACTGGCAGCCCCCTCTGGGGCCAACGTCCTGACTTTC

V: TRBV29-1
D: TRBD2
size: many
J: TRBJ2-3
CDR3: CSVNSGRGADTQYF
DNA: TGCAGCGTTAATAGCGGGAGAGGTGCAGATACGCAGTATTTT

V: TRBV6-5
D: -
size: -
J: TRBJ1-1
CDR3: CASSGTGKISTEAFF
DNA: TGTGCCAGCAGTGGAACAGGGAAGATTAGCACTGAAGCTTTCTTT

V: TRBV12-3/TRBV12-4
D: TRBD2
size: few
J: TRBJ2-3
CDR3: CASSLRRGATDTQYF
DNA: TGTGCCAGCAGTTTAAGGCGGGGGGCCACAGATACGCAGTATTTT

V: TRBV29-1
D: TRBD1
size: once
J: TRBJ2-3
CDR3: CSVEPGQGRTDTQYF
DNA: TGCAGCGTGGAACCGGGACAGGGCCGCACAGATACGCAGTATTTT

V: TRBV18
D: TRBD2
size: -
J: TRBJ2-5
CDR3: CASSPLGLAETQYF
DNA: TGTGCCAGCTCACCACTAGGACTAGCGGAGACCCAGTACTTC

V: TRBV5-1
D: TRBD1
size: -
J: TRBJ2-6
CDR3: CASSRDSGSGANVLTF
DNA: TGCGCCAGCAGCCGGGACAGCGGCTCTGGGGCCAACGTCCTGACTTTC

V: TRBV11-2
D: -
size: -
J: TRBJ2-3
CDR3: CASSLAVGASTDTQYF
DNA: TGTGCCAGCAGCTTAGCGGTCGGGGCTAGCACAGATACGCAGTATTTT

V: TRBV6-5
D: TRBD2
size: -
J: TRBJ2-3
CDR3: CASSSAGLVPNTQYF
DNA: TGTGCCAGCAGTTCCGCCGGACTAGTCCCCAATACGCAGTATTTT

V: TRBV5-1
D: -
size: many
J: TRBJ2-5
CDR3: CASSLVVRNRQETQYF
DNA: TGCGCCAGCAGCTTGGTGGTTCGTAACAGACAAGAGACCCAGTACTTC

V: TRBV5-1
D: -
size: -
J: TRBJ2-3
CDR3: CASSPTFSTDTQYF
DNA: TGCGCCAGCAGCCCCACCTTTAGCACAGATACGCAGTATTTT

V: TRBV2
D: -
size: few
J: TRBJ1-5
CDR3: CASSAQVNQPQHF
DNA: TGTGCCAGCAGTGCCCAGGTCAATCAGCCCCAGCATTTT

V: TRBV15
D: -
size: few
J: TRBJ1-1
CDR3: CATRFRGLNTEAFF
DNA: TGTGCCACCAGGTTCCGCGGATTGAACACTGAAGCTTTCTTT

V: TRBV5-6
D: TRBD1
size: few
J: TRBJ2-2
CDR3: CASSFVDRANTGELFF
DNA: TGTGCCAGCAGCTTTGTGGACAGGGCCAACACCGGGGAGCTGTTTTTT

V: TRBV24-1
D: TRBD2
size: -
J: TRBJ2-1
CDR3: CATSDISGRAFNEQFF
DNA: TGTGCCACCAGTGATATTAGCGGGAGGGCCTTCAATGAGCAGTTCTTC